The clone carrying this TCR beta chain was seen repeatedly, ten times or more. The antigen is undetermined. Using a J-beta primer mix together with a sample-barcoded 5' primer, a second PCR was run for about 7 to 12 cycles. One entry per CDR3 protein results from TCRdb running MiXCR on the 5' RACE reads. The sample includes about 680,000 distinct CDR3 sequences, around half of them seen just once. This record belongs to a study of blood T cells in healthy people across ages. General study findings and limits: In the absence of known donor CMV status, changes in expanded clonotypes were possibly confounded. Fewer expanded clones and more diversity marked long-lived versus aged donors.

V lost 7 bases to trimming and J lost 1 base; unmatched junction nucleotides: 4. CDR3 length: 14 residues. Germline CDR1 MDHEN, CDR2 SYDVKM. This clonotype was sampled from a woman aged 60 to 75 in good health. This chain links TRBV28 with TRBJ2-7; 10 bases fit TRBD1. The specimen sequenced was blood. Here the CDR3 reads CASIGTGDSYEQYF. CDR3 nucleotide sequence: TGTGCCAGCATCGGGACAGGGGATTCCTACGAGCAGTACTTC.